This T cell receptor (beta chain) derives from a study of blood T cell repertoires in COVID-19. Study in general: Some COVID-19 samples were acute and others convalescent; all came from the United States, Italy and Spain. PBMCs, B-cell-depleted T cells, or T cells provided the cDNA or gDNA that made up the material.

CDR1 is MDHEN, CDR2 SYDVKM, per germline. Trimming at V came to 9 bases and at J to 5 bases, leaving 12 bases not matched to a gene. CDR3 length equals 14 residues. In the original analysis: Reference gene primer amplification gave nucleated cell count estimates. Profiled with immunoSEQ multiplex PCR; TCRdb holds only in-frame clones, not every one. V, J and clone size derive from that table, while D and trimming were established from the DNA sequence. Here the sample spans over 70,000 clones, 60% to 85% being singletons. The sequenced sample was peripheral blood. The sequence was collected from a human donor in a cohort sampled during active COVID-19. The chain employs TRBV28 and TRBJ2-7, with 8 bases that match TRBD2. CDR3 in amino acids: CASRSSGRWDEQYF. The CDR3 nucleotides are TGTGCCAGTCGGTCGAGCGGGAGATGGGACGAGCAGTACTTC.